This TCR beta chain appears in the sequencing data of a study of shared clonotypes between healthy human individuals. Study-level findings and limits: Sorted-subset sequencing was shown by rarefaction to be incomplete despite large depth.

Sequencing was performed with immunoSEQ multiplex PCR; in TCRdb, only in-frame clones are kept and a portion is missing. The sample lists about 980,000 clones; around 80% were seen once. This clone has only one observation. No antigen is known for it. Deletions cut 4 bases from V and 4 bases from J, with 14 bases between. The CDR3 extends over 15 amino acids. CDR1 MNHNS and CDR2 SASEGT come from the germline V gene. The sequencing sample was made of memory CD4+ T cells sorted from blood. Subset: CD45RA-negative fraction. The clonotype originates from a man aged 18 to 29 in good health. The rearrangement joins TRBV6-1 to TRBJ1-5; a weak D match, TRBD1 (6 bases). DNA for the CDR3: TGTGCCAGCAGTGTCGGGTCAGGGGTAAATCAGCCCCAGCATTTT. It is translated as CASSVGSGVNQPQHF.